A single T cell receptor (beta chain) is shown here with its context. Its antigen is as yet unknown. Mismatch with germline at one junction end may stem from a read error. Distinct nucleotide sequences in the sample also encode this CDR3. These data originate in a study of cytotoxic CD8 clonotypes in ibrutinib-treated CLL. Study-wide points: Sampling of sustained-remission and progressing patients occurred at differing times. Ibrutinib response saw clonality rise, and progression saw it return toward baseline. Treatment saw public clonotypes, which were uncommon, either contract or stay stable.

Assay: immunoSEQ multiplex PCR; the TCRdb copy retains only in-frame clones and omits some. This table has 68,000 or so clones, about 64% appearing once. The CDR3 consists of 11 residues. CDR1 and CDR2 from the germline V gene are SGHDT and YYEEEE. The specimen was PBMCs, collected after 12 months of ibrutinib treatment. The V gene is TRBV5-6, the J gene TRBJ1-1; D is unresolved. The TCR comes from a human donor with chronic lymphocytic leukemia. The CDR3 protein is CASSTYTEAFF. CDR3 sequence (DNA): TGTGCCAGCAGCACCTACACTGAAGCTTTTTTT. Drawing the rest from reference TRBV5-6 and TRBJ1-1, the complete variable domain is DAGVTQSPTHLIKTRGQQVTLRCSPKSGHDTVSWYQQALGQGPQFIFQYYEEEERQRGNFPDRFSGHQFPNYSSELNVNALLLGDSALYLCASSTYTEAFFGQGTRLTVV.